The source of this T cell receptor (beta chain) is a study of neoadjuvant anti-PD-1 for oral cavity cancer (dated by TCRdb to the early 2020s). At the level of the whole study: Before undergoing curative-intent surgical resection, most patients got three to four biweekly nivolumab doses at 3 mg/kg. Under RECIST 1.1, patients with complete response, partial response or stable disease were classed as responders, and patients with progression were classed as non-responders. An approximately 32% response rate was observed in the parent correlative cohort, in which about 12 patients were included. Patients who did not progress were given a fourth nivolumab dose at about day 43 and had definitive surgical resection on days 50-56. Study-wide conclusions, independent of this receptor: Higher pretreatment blood Treg/Th17 ratios correlated with both higher pretreatment blood TCRbeta clonality and lower post-treatment tumor TCRbeta clonality. After neoadjuvant nivolumab, T cell clonality (Gini index) in PBMCs was significantly higher in non-responders than in responders. Only three patients per response group were included in the TCR analyses, and the authors called for validation in larger cohorts.

The CDR3 covers 16 residues, taking in both the cysteine and the phenylalanine. The read is trimmed to its CDR3 DNA, 48 bases read in frame from base 1. The germline V gene yields SGHTA for CDR1 and FQGTGA for CDR2. V is clipped by 5 bases and J by 5 bases, and the sequence between their germline boundaries is 18 bases long. The time point label on this specimen signifies: after neoadjuvant nivolumab, at surgical resection. None of the patients had received prior systemic or radiation treatment, and all were newly diagnosed with stage II-IVA oral cavity squamous cell carcinoma. The cohort was made up of patients with locally advanced, HPV-negative oral cavity squamous cell carcinoma. Peripheral blood mononuclear cells were analyzed directly and were not maintained or expanded in culture. Samples were obtained from a longitudinal correlative study of a single-arm phase II trial of neoadjuvant nivolumab in oral cavity squamous cell carcinoma. Subject-matched pre- and post-treatment PBMCs and tumors from three responders and three non-responders underwent genomic DNA-based TCRbeta sequencing. Peripheral blood mononuclear cells were collected before nivolumab treatment and were collected again after treatment, at the time of surgery. Genomic DNA was isolated from PBMCs using the Maxwell RSC DNA from Cells kit.

This clone has just one count. Its cognate antigen has yet to be identified. The sample holds no much larger clone one base away, and base qualities are not on file. For deep sequencing of PBMC libraries, mostly about 0.45 ug of input genomic DNA was used, and six replicates were run per sample. TCRbeta libraries were prepared with the immunoSEQ hsTCRbeta kit according to the manufacturer's instructions. Sequencing of the completed libraries took place using an Illumina NovaSeq 6000 S4 flow cell after they had been pooled to 3 nM. On the study's bioinformatics: The immunoSEQ Analyzer handled quality control and preprocessing of the raw data. The analysis was limited to productive rearrangements, and each clonotype was defined by a unique CDR3 amino acid sequence. Repertoire clonality was estimated as the Gini-Simpson index, computed with the R package tcR. Gini indices were compared with Student's t test, and associations with tumor size change were assessed by Pearson correlation. Sourced from immuneACCESS, this table was stored by TCRdb with only in-frame sequences that have V and J called. A share of the clones is absent; for the studies checked, an unresolved V gene accounts for under half, and the remainder has no known explanation. V and J calls and clone size are as listed in that table; D and trimming were resolved from the DNA. This sample holds 55,000 to 75,000 clones; about 86% were observed only once. 2.5% to 3% of the sample goes to the ten largest clones.

The receptor was derived from a person aged 40 to 85 with oral cavity squamous cell carcinoma. The chain employs TRBV7-3 and TRBJ2-2, with TRBD2 perhaps the D gene, on 6 matching bases. The material sequenced was PBMCs, taken after nivolumab (anti-PD-1) treatment. CDR3 sequence: CASSPRAGGKTGELFF. The DNA is TGTGCCAGCAGCCCCAGAGCAGGAGGGAAGACCGGGGAGCTGTTTTTT. Where the CDR3 stops, the reference TRBV7-3 and TRBJ2-2 genes take over; the full variable domain is GAGVSQTPSNKVTEKGKYVELRCDPISGHTALYWYRQSLGQGPEFLIYFQGTGAADDSGLPNDRFFAVRPEGSVSTLKIQRTERGDSAVYLCASSPRAGGKTGELFFGEGSRLTVL.